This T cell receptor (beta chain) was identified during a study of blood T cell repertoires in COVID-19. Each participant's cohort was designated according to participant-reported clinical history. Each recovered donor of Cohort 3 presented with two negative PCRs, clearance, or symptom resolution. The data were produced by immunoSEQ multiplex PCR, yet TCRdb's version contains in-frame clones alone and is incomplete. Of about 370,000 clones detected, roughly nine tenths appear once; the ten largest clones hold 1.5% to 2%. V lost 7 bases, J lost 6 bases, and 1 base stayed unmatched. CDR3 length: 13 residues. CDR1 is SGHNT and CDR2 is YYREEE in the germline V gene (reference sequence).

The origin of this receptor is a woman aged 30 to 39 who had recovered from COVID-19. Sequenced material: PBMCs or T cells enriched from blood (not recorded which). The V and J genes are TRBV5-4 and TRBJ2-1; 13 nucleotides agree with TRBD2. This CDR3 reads CASGLAGVNEQFF. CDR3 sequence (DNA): TGTGCCAGCGGACTAGCGGGAGTCAATGAGCAGTTCTTC.